The 14 T cell receptor beta chains reported below all come from one sample, sequenced in a study of blood T cell repertoires in COVID-19. Clones were read by immunoSEQ multiplex PCR, and TCRdb kept only the in-frame ones, dropping some. This table holds around 300,000 clones, 86% found once. Material: peripheral blood. The receptors originated from a woman aged 25 to 39 who had recovered from COVID-19.

DNA of the CDR3: TGTGCCAGCAGTTACCAAACCACCAGCGGGAGAGACGAGCAGTACTTC. The encoded protein is CASSYQTTSGRDEQYF. The chain couples TRBV6-5 to TRBJ2-7, with 8 positions matching TRBD2. Germline V CDR1 and CDR2: MNHEY, SVGAGI. V lost 2 bases, J lost 5 bases, and 11 bases stayed unmatched. The CDR3 is made up of 16 amino acids.

This rearrangement joins TRBV10-3 to TRBJ2-6; D may be TRBD2 (6 bases). Trimming removed 4 bases at V and 2 bases at J, with 9 bases between. Germline V CDR1 and CDR2: ENHRY, SYGVKD. The CDR3 is 15 amino acids. CDR3 DNA sequence: TGTGCCATCAGTGGCCCGGGGGCTGGGGCCAACGTCCTGACTTTC. This codes for CAISGPGAGANVLTF.

In this sample, this clone turned up once. The chain employs TRBV5-1 and TRBJ2-7, with 7 bases matching TRBD2. CDR3 size: 16 residues. V gave up 1 base and J gave up 6 bases; unmatched junction bases: 13. Germline CDR1 SGHRS, CDR2 YFSETQ. CDR3 nucleotide sequence: TGCGCCAGCAGCTTGCCCAAACGGGACTACCTCCTCGAGCAGTACTTC. Amino acid sequence: CASSLPKRDYLLEQYF.

The chain uses TRBV3-1 (or the pseudogene TRBV3-2) and TRBJ1-3, with 9 bases that match TRBD1. Germline-derived CDR1 and CDR2 are LGHDT and YNNKEL (reference sequence). V dropped 4 bases and J dropped 2; count of bases not matched to a gene: 3. The length of the CDR3 is 15 residues. The CDR3: CASSLGTGPGNTIYF. The CDR3 DNA reads as TGTGCCAGCAGCCTGGGGACAGGGCCTGGAAACACCATATATTTT.

The V call is TRBV5-1, the J call TRBJ2-1; D unresolved. The CDR3 has 15 amino acids. Germline V gene lookup returns CDR1 SGHRS and CDR2 YFSETQ. V was shortened by 1 base and J by 5 bases, with 13 bases between the two germline ends. CDR3 sequence: CASSLISQAHNEQFF. The CDR3 nucleotides are TGCGCCAGCAGCTTGATTAGCCAAGCCCACAATGAGCAGTTCTTC.

V usage is TRBV28 and J usage is TRBJ1-1; 10 positions agree with TRBD1. The CDR3 is made up of 15 amino acids. V gave up 6 bases and J gave up 4 bases; unmatched junction bases: 8. Germline V gives CDR1 MDHEN, CDR2 SYDVKM. The CDR3 DNA reads as TGTGCCAGCAGCTCCCCCCGGACAGGGGGCACTGAAGCTTTCTTT. It specifies CASSSPRTGGTEAFF.

This chain uses TRBV6-6 with TRBJ1-1; the D gene is possibly TRBD1 (6 bases). Germline-derived CDR1 and CDR2 are MNHNY and SVGAGI (reference sequence). This CDR3 has 15 residues. The ends were cut back, 2 bases at V and 9 bases at J, with 19 bases in the middle. The CDR3, as DNA: TGTGCCAGCAGTTACGACCTGGGGGGGGGCCGGAAAGCTTTCTTT. Protein product: CASSYDLGGGRKAFF.

V usage is TRBV5-4 and J usage is TRBJ2-2, with TRBD2 matching over 7 bases. Looked up from germline, CDR1 is SGHNT and CDR2 is YYREEE (reference sequence). This CDR3 has 14 amino acids. V shed 4 bases, J shed 5 bases, and the junction held 5 bases outside the gene matches. CDR3 amino acids: CASSGGVATGELFF. DNA for the CDR3: TGTGCCAGCAGCGGGGGGGTAGCAACCGGGGAGCTGTTTTTT.

The genes are TRBV12-3 or TRBV12-4 and TRBJ2-7; 8 bases are a match to TRBD1. The CDR3 contains 12 residues. V shed 7 bases and J 5 bases; nucleotides not matched to a gene: 4. The CDR3 loop is CASNRGFDEQYF. In DNA, the CDR3 is TGTGCCAGCAACAGGGGGTTCGACGAGCAGTACTTC.

The V call is TRBV21-1, the J call TRBJ1-1; TRBD1 is taken as the D call from the table, unchecked against the DNA. TRBV21-1 is annotated as a pseudogene. The CDR3 length is 15 residues. CDR3 bases: TGTGCCAGCAGAACGGCAAGGGGGCTGAACACTGAAGCTTTCTTT. Translating gives CASRTARGLNTEAFF.

The rearrangement joins TRBV3-1 (or the pseudogene TRBV3-2) to TRBJ2-5; D perhaps matches TRBD1 (7 bases). V was shortened by 3 bases and J by 5 bases, with 13 bases between the two germline ends. The CDR3 has 14 residues. Germline V gives CDR1 LGHDT, CDR2 YNNKEL (reference sequence). The CDR3 spells CASSHGPGGETQYF. CDR3 bases: TGTGCCAGCAGCCACGGGCCAGGGGGGGAGACCCAGTACTTC.

The J gene is TRBJ2-7, the V gene TRBV10-1; TRBD1 aligns across 9 bases. V was clipped by 9 bases and J by 5 bases; unmatched bases: 5. The CDR3 totals 12 residues. The germline gives CDR1 WNHNN, CDR2 SYGVQD (reference sequence). In DNA form, the CDR3 reads TGCGCCAGTGGGGACAGGGTCGACGAGCAGTACTTC. It translates to CASGDRVDEQYF.

The J gene is TRBJ2-1, the V gene TRBV5-1; D remains unclear. Germline-derived CDR1 and CDR2 are SGHRS and YFSETQ. The V end was cut by 0 bases, the J end by 2 bases, with 6 bases between. The CDR3 extends over 14 amino acids. CDR3 sequence: CASSLGQAYNEQFF. In nucleotides, the CDR3 is TGCGCCAGCAGCTTGGGGCAGGCCTACAATGAGCAGTTCTTC.

The genes are TRBV27 and TRBJ2-1, with TRBD1 matching 9 bases. The CDR3 length is 16 residues. Germline V CDR1 and CDR2: MNHEY, SMNVEV (reference sequence). V shed 3 bases and J 4 bases; nucleotides not matched to a gene: 7. The CDR3 nucleotides read TGTGCCAGCAGTTTTACAGGGGGCTTATTGTACAATGAGCAGTTCTTC. Translation gives CASSFTGGLLYNEQFF.